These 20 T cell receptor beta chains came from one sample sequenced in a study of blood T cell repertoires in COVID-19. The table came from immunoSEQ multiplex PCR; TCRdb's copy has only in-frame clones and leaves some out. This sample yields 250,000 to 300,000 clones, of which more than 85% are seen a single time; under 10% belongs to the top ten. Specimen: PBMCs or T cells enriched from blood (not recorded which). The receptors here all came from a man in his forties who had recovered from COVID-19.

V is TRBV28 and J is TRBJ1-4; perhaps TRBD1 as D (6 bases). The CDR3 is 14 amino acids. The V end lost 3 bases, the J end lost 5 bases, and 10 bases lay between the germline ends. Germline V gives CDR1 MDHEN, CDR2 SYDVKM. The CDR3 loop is CASSFRGSNEKLFF. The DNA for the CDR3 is TGTGCCAGCAGTTTTAGGGGGTCGAATGAAAAACTGTTTTTT.

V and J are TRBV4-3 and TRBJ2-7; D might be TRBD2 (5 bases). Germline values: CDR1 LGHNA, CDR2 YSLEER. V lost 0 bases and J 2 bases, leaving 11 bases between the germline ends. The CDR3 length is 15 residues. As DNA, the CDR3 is TGCGCCAGCAGCCAAGACGTACGGGAAACCTACGAGCAGTACTTC. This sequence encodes CASSQDVRETYEQYF.

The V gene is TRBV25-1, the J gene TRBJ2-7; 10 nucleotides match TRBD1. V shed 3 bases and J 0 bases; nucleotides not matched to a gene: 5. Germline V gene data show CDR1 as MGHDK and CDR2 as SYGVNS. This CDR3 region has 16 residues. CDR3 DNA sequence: TGTGCCAGCAGTGAGGACAGGGGGGTGAGCTCCTACGAGCAGTACTTC. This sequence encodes CASSEDRGVSSYEQYF.

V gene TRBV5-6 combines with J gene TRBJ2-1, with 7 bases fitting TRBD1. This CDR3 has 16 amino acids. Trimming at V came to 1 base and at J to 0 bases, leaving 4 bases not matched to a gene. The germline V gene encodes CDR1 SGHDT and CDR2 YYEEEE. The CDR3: CASSLFQGVSYNEQFF. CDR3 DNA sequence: TGTGCCAGCAGCTTGTTTCAGGGGGTCTCCTACAATGAGCAGTTCTTC.

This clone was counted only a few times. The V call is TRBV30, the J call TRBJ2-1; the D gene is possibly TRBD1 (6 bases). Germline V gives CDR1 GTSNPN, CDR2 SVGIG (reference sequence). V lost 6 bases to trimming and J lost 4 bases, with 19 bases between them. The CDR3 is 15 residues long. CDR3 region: CACLWSGAKYNEQFF. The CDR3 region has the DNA TGTGCCTGCTTATGGTCAGGGGCGAAGTACAATGAGCAGTTCTTC.

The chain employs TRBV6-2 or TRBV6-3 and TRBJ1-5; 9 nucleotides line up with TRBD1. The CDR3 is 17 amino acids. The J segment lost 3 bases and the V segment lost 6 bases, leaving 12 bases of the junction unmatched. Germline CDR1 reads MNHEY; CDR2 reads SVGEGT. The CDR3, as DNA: TGTGCCAGCAGACCTACAGGGGGCGCGGGTCCCAATCAGCCCCAGCATTTT. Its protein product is CASRPTGGAGPNQPQHF.

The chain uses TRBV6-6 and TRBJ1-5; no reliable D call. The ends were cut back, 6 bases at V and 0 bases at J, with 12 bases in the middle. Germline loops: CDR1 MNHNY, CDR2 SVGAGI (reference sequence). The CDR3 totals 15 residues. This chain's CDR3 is CASRGDPYSNQPQHF. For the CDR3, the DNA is TGTGCCAGCAGGGGAGACCCGTATAGCAATCAGCCCCAGCATTTT.

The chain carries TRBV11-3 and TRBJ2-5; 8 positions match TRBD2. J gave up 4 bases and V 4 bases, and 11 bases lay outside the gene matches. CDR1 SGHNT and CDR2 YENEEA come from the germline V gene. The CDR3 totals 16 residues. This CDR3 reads CASSSRVLAVGETQYF. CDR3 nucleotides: TGTGCCAGCAGCTCCCGAGTACTAGCGGTAGGAGAGACCCAGTACTTC. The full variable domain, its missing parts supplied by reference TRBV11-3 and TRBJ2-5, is EAGVVQSPRYKIIEKKQPVAFWCNPISGHNTLYWYLQNLGQGPELLIRYENEEAVDDSQLPKDRFSAERLKGVDSTLKIQPAELGDSAVYLCASSSRVLAVGETQYFGPGTRLLVL.

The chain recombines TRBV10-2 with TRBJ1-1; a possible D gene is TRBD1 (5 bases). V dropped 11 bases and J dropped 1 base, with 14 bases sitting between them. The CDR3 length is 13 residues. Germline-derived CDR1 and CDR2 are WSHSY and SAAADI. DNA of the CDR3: TGCGCCGTAGAGCGGGGGTGGAACACTGAAGCTTTCTTT. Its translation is CAVERGWNTEAFF.

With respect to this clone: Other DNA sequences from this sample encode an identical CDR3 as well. CDR3 sequence (DNA): TGTGCCAGCAGCGTCGGACTAGCGGGTGGAGAGACCCAGTACTTC. Its translation is CASSVGLAGGETQYF. The rearrangement links TRBV9 to TRBJ2-5; 11 bases align to TRBD2. Trimming took 2 bases from V and 4 from J; bases not matched to a gene: 4. Per germline, CDR1 SGDLS and CDR2 YYNGEE. This CDR3 is built from 15 residues.

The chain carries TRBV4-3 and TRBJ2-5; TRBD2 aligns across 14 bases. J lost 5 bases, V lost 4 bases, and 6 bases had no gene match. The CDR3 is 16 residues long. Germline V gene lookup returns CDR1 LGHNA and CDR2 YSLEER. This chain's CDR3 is CASSPSGTSGSETQYF. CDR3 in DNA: TGCGCCAGCAGCCCCTCCGGGACTAGCGGGAGTGAGACCCAGTACTTC.

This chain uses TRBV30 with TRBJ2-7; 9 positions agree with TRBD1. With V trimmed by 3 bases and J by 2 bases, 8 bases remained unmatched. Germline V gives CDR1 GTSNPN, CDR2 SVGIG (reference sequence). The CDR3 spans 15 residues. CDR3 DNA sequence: TGTGCCTGGAGCGTAATGGGACAGGGCCCCTACGAGCAGTACTTC. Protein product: CAWSVMGQGPYEQYF.

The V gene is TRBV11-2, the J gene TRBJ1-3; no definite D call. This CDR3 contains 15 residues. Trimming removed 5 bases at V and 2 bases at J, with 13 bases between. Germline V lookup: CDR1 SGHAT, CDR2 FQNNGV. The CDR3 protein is CASSRSGRAGNTIYF. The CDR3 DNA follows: TGTGCCAGCAGCCGTTCGGGAAGGGCTGGAAACACCATATATTTT.

In DNA form, the CDR3 reads TGTGCCAGCAGTCCCCACCACGGGTACACTGAAGCTTTCTTT. This sequence encodes CASSPHHGYTEAFF. J is TRBJ1-1 and V is TRBV27; D gene ambiguous. CDR3 size: 14 residues. The V gene's germline CDR1 is MNHEY and CDR2 SMNVEV (reference sequence). V was shortened by 5 bases and J by 3 bases, with 13 bases between the two germline ends.

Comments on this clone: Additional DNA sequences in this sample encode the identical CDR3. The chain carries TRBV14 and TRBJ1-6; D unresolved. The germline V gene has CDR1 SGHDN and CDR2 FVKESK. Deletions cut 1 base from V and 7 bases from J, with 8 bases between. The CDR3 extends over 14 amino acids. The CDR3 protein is CASSQGRENSPLHF. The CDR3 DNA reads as TGTGCCAGCAGCCAAGGACGGGAAAATTCACCCCTCCACTTT.

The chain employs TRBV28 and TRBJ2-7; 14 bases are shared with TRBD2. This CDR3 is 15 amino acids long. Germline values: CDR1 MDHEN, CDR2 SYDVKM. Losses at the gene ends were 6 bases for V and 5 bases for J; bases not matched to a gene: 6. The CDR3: CASRLGTSGSNEQYF. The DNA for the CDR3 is TGTGCCAGCAGACTTGGGACTAGCGGGAGTAACGAGCAGTACTTC.

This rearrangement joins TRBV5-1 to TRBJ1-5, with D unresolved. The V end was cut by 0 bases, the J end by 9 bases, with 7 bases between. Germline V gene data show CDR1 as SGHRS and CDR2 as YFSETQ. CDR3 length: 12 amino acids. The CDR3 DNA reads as TGCGCCAGCAGCTTGGACTCCGGGCCCCAGCATTTT. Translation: CASSLDSGPQHF.

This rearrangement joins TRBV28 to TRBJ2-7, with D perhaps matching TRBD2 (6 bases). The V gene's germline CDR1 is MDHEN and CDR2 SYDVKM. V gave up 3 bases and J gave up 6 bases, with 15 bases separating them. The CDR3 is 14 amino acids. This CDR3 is CASSLGGRIGEQYF. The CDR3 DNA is TGTGCCAGCAGTTTGGGTGGGAGGATTGGCGAGCAGTACTTC. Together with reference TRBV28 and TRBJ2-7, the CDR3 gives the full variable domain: DVKVTQSSRYLVKRTGEKVFLECVQDMDHENMFWYRQDPGLGLRLIYFSYDVKMKEKGDIPEGYSVSREKKERFSLILESASTNQTSMYLCASSLGGRIGEQYFGPGTRLTVT.

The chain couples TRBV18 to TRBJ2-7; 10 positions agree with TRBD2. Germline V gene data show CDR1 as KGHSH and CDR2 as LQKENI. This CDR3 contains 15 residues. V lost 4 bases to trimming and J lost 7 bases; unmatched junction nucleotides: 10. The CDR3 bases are TGTGCCAGCTCACTGACTAGCGGGCAATCGGGGGAGCAGTACTTC. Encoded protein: CASSLTSGQSGEQYF.

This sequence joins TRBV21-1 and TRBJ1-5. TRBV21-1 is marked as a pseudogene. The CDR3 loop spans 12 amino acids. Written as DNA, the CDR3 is TGTGCCAGCTATTCGGAGGAACAGCCCCAGCATTTT. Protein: CASYSEEQPQHF.